The 19 T cell receptor beta chains below come from one sample, sequenced in a study of blood T cell repertoires in COVID-19. The data were produced by immunoSEQ multiplex PCR, yet TCRdb's version contains in-frame clones alone and is incomplete. Among 70,000 to 100,000 clones listed, over 90% were seen once. Input material: peripheral blood. All receptors come from a man aged 60-69 years with acute or convalescent COVID-19.

The J gene is TRBJ2-3, the V gene TRBV4-1, with TRBD2 matching over 10 bases. Germline V gene data show CDR1 as MGHRA and CDR2 as YSYEKL. With 0 bases clipped from V and 4 bases from J, the junction kept 7 bases outside the gene matches. CDR3 length: 17 residues. The CDR3: CASSQDPSGSRADTQYF. CDR3 DNA sequence: TGCGCCAGCAGCCAAGATCCTAGCGGGAGTAGGGCAGATACGCAGTATTTT.

The chain has TRBV5-1 and TRBJ1-1, with TRBD1 as a possible D gene (6 bases). V was cut by 0 bases and J by 3 bases, with 12 bases left in between. Germline V CDR1 and CDR2: SGHRS, YFSETQ. The CDR3 consists of 15 residues. In nucleotides, the CDR3 is TGCGCCAGCAGCTTGGGCCAGGGGTGGGACACTGAAGCTTTCTTT. This codes for CASSLGQGWDTEAFF.

The chain links TRBV28 to TRBJ1-2; weak D call: TRBD1 (5 bases). In germline, CDR1 is MDHEN, CDR2 SYDVKM. The CDR3 has 13 residues. V was shortened by 3 bases and J by 8 bases, with 13 bases between the two germline ends. The CDR3 DNA sequence: TGTGCCAGCAGTTTGGAGGGGCTTGAGGGCTACACCTTC. This encodes CASSLEGLEGYTF.

This chain uses TRBV29-1 with TRBJ1-5; D not certain. Trimming cost V 4 bases and J 4 bases, with 8 bases left between them. Germline V lookup: CDR1 SQVTM, CDR2 ANQGSEA. The CDR3 extends over 12 amino acids. CDR3 bases: TGCAGCGTTGCTACAGAGAATCAGCCCCAGCATTTT. This codes for CSVATENQPQHF.

The chain carries TRBV6-2 or TRBV6-3 and TRBJ2-5; possible D gene TRBD1, 6 bases. Trimming pared 2 bases from V and 5 bases from J, leaving 15 bases between. Germline CDR1 reads MNHEY; CDR2 reads SVGEGT. The length of the CDR3 is 15 residues. The CDR3 here is CASSYPRQEKETQYF. The DNA for the CDR3 is TGTGCCAGCAGTTACCCCAGACAGGAAAAGGAGACCCAGTACTTC.

V usage is TRBV9 and J usage is TRBJ2-5; D unclear. The CDR3 totals 13 residues. CDR1 is SGDLS and CDR2 is YYNGEE in the germline V gene. V lost 4 bases, J lost 4 bases, and 11 bases lay in between. CDR3 loop: CASSKQDGETQYF. The CDR3 coding sequence is TGTGCCAGCAGCAAACAAGATGGAGAGACCCAGTACTTC. The full variable domain, completed using reference TRBV9 and TRBJ2-5, is DSGVTQTPKHLITATGQRVTLRCSPRSGDLSVYWYQQSLDQGLQFLIQYYNGEERAKGNILERFSAQQFPDLHSELNLSSLELGDSALYFCASSKQDGETQYFGPGTRLLVL.

The V gene is TRBV5-4, the J gene TRBJ2-3; 7 bases align to TRBD1. The CDR3 runs to 14 residues. The germline gives CDR1 SGHNT, CDR2 YYREEE (reference sequence). The V segment lost 5 bases and the J segment 3 bases; nucleotides outside the gene matches: 6. The CDR3 protein is CASRPTGVTDTQYF. CDR3 nucleotides: TGTGCCAGCAGGCCAACAGGGGTGACAGATACGCAGTATTTT.

This sequence joins TRBV2 and TRBJ1-2; the match to TRBD1 covers 7 bases. V lost 6 bases and J lost 4; bases outside the gene matches: 8. There are 14 residues in the CDR3. CDR1 and CDR2 (germline): SNHLY, FYNNEI. The CDR3 DNA follows: TGTGCCAGCAGGGGTACAGGGGTCGGCTATGGCTACACCTTC. Translation gives CASRGTGVGYGYTF.

The V and J genes are TRBV2 and TRBJ2-2, with D possibly TRBD2 on 6 matching bases. The germline CDR1 and CDR2 sequences are SNHLY and FYNNEI. CDR3 length equals 15 residues. Trimming took off 4 bases at V and 3 bases at J, with 12 bases between the two ends. The CDR3 region is CASSVEGGHTGELFF. The CDR3 DNA sequence: TGTGCCAGCAGTGTGGAGGGAGGTCACACCGGGGAGCTGTTTTTT.

The J gene is TRBJ2-7, the V gene TRBV21-1; TRBD1 is taken as the D call from the table, unchecked against the DNA. TRBV21-1 corresponds to a pseudogene. The length of the CDR3 is 14 residues. This CDR3 reads CASSPRGRLGKQYF. Written as DNA, the CDR3 is TGTGCCAGCAGCCCAAGGGGCAGACTCGGCAAGCAGTACTTC.

This clone is a singleton in its sample. V and J are TRBV15 and TRBJ2-1; D gene uncertain. This CDR3 is 14 amino acids long. CDR1 and CDR2 from the germline V gene are LNHNV and YYDKDF (reference sequence). Trimming cost V 0 bases and J 10 bases, with 13 bases left between them. CDR3 coding DNA: TGTGCCACCAGCAGAGATCAAACCCCCCGGGAGCAGTTCTTC. Protein product: CATSRDQTPREQFF.

The rearrangement links TRBV9 to TRBJ1-3; TRBD1 agrees at 7 bases. From germline, CDR1 is SGDLS and CDR2 YYNGEE. Losses at the gene ends were 3 bases for V and 4 bases for J; bases not matched to a gene: 10. The CDR3 covers 16 residues. The CDR3 spells CASSARPTGDGNTIYF. The CDR3 DNA reads as TGTGCCAGCAGCGCCCGGCCAACAGGGGACGGAAACACCATATATTTT.

This chain connects TRBV29-1 to TRBJ1-1; D gene ambiguous. Germline CDR1 and CDR2: SQVTM and ANQGSEA. V lost 5 bases to trimming and J lost 5 bases, with 15 bases between them. This CDR3 region has 13 residues. CDR3 bases: TGCAGCGTTTCGAACGGGGTTTTTACTGAAGCTTTCTTT. Translation gives CSVSNGVFTEAFF.

The V call is TRBV7-3, the J call TRBJ2-1, with TRBD2 matching 12 bases. The ends lost 5 bases at V and 6 bases at J; junction bases unmatched: 5. Looked up from germline, CDR1 is SGHTA and CDR2 is FQGTGA. The CDR3 spans 15 residues. The chain's CDR3 is CASSQLAGGSNEQFF. DNA of the CDR3: TGTGCCAGCAGCCAACTAGCGGGGGGATCCAATGAGCAGTTCTTC.

This chain uses TRBV28 with TRBJ2-7; 8 nucleotides align to TRBD2. The germline V gene encodes CDR1 MDHEN and CDR2 SYDVKM. This CDR3 spans 15 amino acids. Trimming removed 6 bases from V and 7 bases from J; junction bases left unmatched: 14. The CDR3 DNA reads as TGTGCCAGCAGCCGGACTAGCAGACTCGGTCGGGAGCAGTACTTC. The encoded protein is CASSRTSRLGREQYF.

This rearrangement joins TRBV2 to TRBJ2-7, with D perhaps matching TRBD1 (7 bases). V dropped 4 bases and J dropped 3 bases, with 13 bases sitting between them. Germline CDR1 is SNHLY and CDR2 is FYNNEI. This CDR3 region has 14 residues. CDR3 DNA: TGTGCCAGCAGTGGGAGGGACAGCAACTACGAGCAGTACTTC. It translates to CASSGRDSNYEQYF. Full variable domain (outside the CDR3, taken from reference TRBV2 and TRBJ2-7): EPEVTQTPSHQVTQMGQEVILRCVPISNHLYFYWYRQILGQKVEFLVSFYNNEISEKSEIFDDQFSVERPDGSNFTLKIRSTKLEDSAMYFCASSGRDSNYEQYFGPGTRLTVT.

A remark on this clone: Mismatch with germline at one junction end may stem from a read error. The chain carries TRBV7-9 and TRBJ2-3, with a weak D call TRBD1 (5 bases). The CDR3 spans 11 residues. Germline loops: CDR1 SEHNR, CDR2 FQNEAQ (reference sequence). The CDR3 sequence: CASSPDSLPSF. The CDR3 DNA follows: TGTGCCAGCAGCCCTGACAGTCTACCGTCTTTT. Looking up the rest from reference TRBV7-9 and TRBJ2-3 gives the full variable domain: DTGVSQNPRHKITKRGQNVTFRCDPISEHNRLYWYRQTLGQGPEFLTYFQNEAQLEKSRLLSDRFSAERPKGSFSTLEIQRTEQGDSAMYLCASSPDSLPSFGPGTRLTVL.

The chain is built from TRBV9 and TRBJ1-3, with 7 bases lining up with TRBD1. This CDR3 has 17 residues. Germline values: CDR1 SGDLS, CDR2 YYNGEE. J was trimmed by 0 bases and V by 3 bases; bases with no gene match: 9. The CDR3 coding sequence is TGTGCCAGCAGCGCCCGGGACAGCCCGCTCTCTGGAAACACCATATATTTT. Its translation is CASSARDSPLSGNTIYF. Full variable domain (rest looked up from reference TRBV9 and TRBJ1-3): DSGVTQTPKHLITATGQRVTLRCSPRSGDLSVYWYQQSLDQGLQFLIQYYNGEERAKGNILERFSAQQFPDLHSELNLSSLELGDSALYFCASSARDSPLSGNTIYFGEGSWLTVV.

The chain employs TRBV4-3 and TRBJ2-1; possibly TRBD2 for D (5 bases). With 0 bases removed from V and 4 bases from J, the gap between germline ends came to 13 bases. This CDR3 is built from 16 residues. In germline, CDR1 is LGHNA, CDR2 YSLEER. CDR3 bases: TGCGCCAGCAGCCAAGAAATGGAGGACCCTTACAATGAGCAGTTCTTC. Encoded protein: CASSQEMEDPYNEQFF.